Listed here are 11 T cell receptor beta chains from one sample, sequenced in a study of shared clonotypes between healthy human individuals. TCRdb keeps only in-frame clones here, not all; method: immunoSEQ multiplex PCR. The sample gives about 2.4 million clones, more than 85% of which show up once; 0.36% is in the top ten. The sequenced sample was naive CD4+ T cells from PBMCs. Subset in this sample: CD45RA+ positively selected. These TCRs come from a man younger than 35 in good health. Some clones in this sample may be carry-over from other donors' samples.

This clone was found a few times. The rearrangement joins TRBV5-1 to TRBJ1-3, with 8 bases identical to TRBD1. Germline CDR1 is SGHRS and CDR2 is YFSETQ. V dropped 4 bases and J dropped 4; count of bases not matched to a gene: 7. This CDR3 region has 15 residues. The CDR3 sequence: CASSLRTGRGNTIYF. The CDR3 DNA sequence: TGCGCCAGCAGCCTACGGACAGGGAGAGGAAACACCATATATTTT.

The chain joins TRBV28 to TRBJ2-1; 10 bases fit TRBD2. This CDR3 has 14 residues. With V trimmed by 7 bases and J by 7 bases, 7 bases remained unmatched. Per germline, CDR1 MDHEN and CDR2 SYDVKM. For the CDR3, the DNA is TGTGCCAGCAACCCTAGCGGGAGTAAGAATGAGCAGTTCTTC. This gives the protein CASNPSGSKNEQFF.

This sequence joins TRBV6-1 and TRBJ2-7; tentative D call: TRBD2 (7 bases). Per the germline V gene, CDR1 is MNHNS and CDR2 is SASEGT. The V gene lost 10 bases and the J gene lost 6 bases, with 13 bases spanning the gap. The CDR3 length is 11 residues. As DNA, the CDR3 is TGTGCCACCCAACGGGGGGCCGAGCAGTACTTC. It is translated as CATQRGAEQYF.

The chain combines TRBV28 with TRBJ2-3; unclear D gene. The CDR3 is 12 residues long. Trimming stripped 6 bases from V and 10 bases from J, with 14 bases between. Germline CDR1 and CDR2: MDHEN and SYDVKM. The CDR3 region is CASRRSSRSQYF. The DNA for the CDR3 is TGTGCCAGCAGACGTTCCTCCCGCTCGCAGTATTTT.

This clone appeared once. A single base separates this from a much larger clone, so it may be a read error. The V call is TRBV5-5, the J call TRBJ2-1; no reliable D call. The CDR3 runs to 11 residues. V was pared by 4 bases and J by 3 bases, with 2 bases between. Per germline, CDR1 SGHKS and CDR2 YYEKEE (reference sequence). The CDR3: CASSIYNEQFF. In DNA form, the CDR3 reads TGTGCCAGCAGCATCTACAATGAGCAGTTCTTC.

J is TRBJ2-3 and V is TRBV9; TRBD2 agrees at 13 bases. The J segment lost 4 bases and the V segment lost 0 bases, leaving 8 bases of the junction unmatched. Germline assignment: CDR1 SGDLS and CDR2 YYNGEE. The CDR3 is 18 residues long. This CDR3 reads CASSVEGLAGDVPDTQYF. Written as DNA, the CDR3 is TGTGCCAGCAGCGTAGAAGGACTAGCGGGAGATGTCCCAGATACGCAGTATTTT.

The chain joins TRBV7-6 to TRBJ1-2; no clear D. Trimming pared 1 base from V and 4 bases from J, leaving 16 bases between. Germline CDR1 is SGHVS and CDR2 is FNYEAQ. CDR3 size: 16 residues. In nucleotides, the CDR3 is TGTGCCAGCAGCTTAGGTAGGAACCGGACTGGCTATGGCTACACCTTC. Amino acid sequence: CASSLGRNRTGYGYTF.

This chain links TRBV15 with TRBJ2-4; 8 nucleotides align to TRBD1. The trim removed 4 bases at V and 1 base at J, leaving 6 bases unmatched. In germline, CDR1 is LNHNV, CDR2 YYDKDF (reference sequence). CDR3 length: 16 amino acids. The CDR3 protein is CATSTGQGVAKNIQYF. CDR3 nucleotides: TGTGCCACCAGCACAGGACAGGGAGTGGCCAAAAACATTCAGTACTTC.

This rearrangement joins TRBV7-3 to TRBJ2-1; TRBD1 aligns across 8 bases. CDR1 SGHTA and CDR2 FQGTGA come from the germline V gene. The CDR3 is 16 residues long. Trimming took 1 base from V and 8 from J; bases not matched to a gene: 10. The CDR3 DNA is TGTGCCAGCAGCTTAAGTCATCCAGGGGGCTTCGATGAGCAGTTCTTC. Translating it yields CASSLSHPGGFDEQFF.

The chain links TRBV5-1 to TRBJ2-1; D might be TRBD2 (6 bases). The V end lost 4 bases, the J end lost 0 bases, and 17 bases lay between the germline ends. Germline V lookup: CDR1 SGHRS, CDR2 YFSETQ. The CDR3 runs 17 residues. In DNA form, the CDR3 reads TGCGCCAGCAGCCATCCCCCAGCGGGCTACTCCTACAATGAGCAGTTCTTC. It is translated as CASSHPPAGYSYNEQFF.

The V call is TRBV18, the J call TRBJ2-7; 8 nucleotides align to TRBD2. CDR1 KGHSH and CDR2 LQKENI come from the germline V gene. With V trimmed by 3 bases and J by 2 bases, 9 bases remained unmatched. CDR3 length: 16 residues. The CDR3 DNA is TGTGCCAGCTCACCTCCGGGAGGGCAGATAACCTACGAGCAGTACTTC. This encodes CASSPPGGQITYEQYF.